This T cell receptor (beta chain) derives from a study of T cells after yellow fever vaccination. As for the study in general: Any fraction with a low cell number was prepared using SMART-Seq v4 Ultra Low Input.

V was clipped by 4 bases and J by 5 bases, with 8 bases between them. The CDR3 is 13 residues long. Germline loops: CDR1 SGHNT, CDR2 YENEEA. Of note for this clonotype: Its antigen remains unknown.

TCRdb recomputed calls from the 5' RACE reads with MiXCR, one row per CDR3 protein. The data hold 200,000 to 250,000 distinct CDR3 sequences, with about 3% observed a single time. Study outcomes and limitations: Weaker, the secondary response had a peak occurring faster, on day 5 versus 15.

The origin of this receptor is a man aged 18 to 30 who received the YFV17D yellow fever vaccine. This chain connects TRBV11-3 to TRBJ2-2; D unresolved. The sample here was CD4+ T cells sorted from PBMCs, taken 10 days after the yellow fever booster vaccination. The CDR3: CASSSDGTGELFF. The CDR3 region has the DNA TGTGCCAGCAGCTCCGATGGGACCGGGGAGCTGTTTTTT.